This T cell receptor beta chain was observed in a study of T cells in Graves' hyperthyroidism and ophthalmopathy. Findings and limits, study-wide: Most expanded thyroid clonotypes above 0.001 also appeared in blood.

This clonotype was seen only a few times. Its target is unknown. The study enrolled patients aged 18 to 65 with newly diagnosed hyperthyroidism of under 2 months' duration. On the basis of clinical symptoms, serum thyroxine and TRAb, thyroid ultrasound and orbital computed tomography, diagnoses were made. From 9 to 10 ml of fresh peripheral blood, PBMCs were isolated. V lost 3 bases and J lost 3, with 15 bases in between. The CDR3 is 15 amino acids. Template material for amplifying TCR beta CDR3 regions consisted of RNA transcripts. In the first-round RT-PCR of the TCR CDR3, the HTBI primer set was used. TCRdb reanalysed the multiplex PCR reads using MiXCR and keeps one entry per CDR3 protein. The sample holds 500,000 to 750,000 distinct CDR3 sequences, 15% to 19% seen once.

The material sequenced was blood. This sequence originates from a woman aged 25 to 39 with Graves' hyperthyroidism. The genes are TRBV12-3 or TRBV12-4 and TRBJ2-7; the D gene is possibly TRBD2 (5 bases). CDR3 coding DNA: TGTGCCAGCAGTTTTCAGGCGGGCCCAGGCTACGAGCAGTACTTC. It is translated as CASSFQAGPGYEQYF.